Below, 24 T cell receptor beta chains from the same sample are listed, as sequenced in a study of cytomegalovirus exposure and HLA in healthy donors. Use of 60 Vbeta and 13 Jbeta primers characterized the PCR. Libraries were prepared by immunoSEQ multiplex PCR; TCRdb keeps only in-frame clonotypes and omits some of them. The table has about 180,000 clones, over 80% seen once. Sequencing input: PBMCs. The receptors stem from a man between 35 and 55 years old in good health and CMV-seronegative.

This chain's CDR3 is CASSADSYTQYF. The DNA of the CDR3 is TGTGCCAGCAGCGCGGACTCTTATACGCAGTATTTT. The chain uses TRBV7-3 and TRBJ2-3; perhaps TRBD2 as D (5 bases). The V gene lost 5 bases and the J gene lost 7 bases, with 10 bases spanning the gap. The CDR3 has 12 residues. Germline CDR1 SGHTA, CDR2 FQGTGA. The variable domain in full, with the rest retrieved from reference TRBV7-3 and TRBJ2-3, is GAGVSQTPSNKVTEKGKYVELRCDPISGHTALYWYRQSLGQGPEFLIYFQGTGAADDSGLPNDRFFAVRPEGSVSTLKIQRTERGDSAVYLCASSADSYTQYFGPGTRLTVL.

The chain employs TRBV27 and TRBJ2-7; D is ambiguous. V lost 5 bases and J lost 0, with 14 bases in between. Germline lookup yields CDR1 MNHEY and CDR2 SMNVEV (reference sequence). The CDR3 totals 15 residues. The CDR3 DNA reads TGTGCCAGCAGTCCCGACTTCCCAAGCTCCTACGAGCAGTACTTC. Residues: CASSPDFPSSYEQYF.

This sequence joins TRBV2 and TRBJ2-2; TRBD2 matches at 13 bases. CDR3 length: 17 residues. Germline CDR1 SNHLY, CDR2 FYNNEI. After removal of 6 bases from V and 0 bases from J, the junction contained 4 bases not matched to a gene. CDR3: CASSPTSGGANTGELFF. CDR3 coding DNA: TGTGCCAGCAGCCCCACTAGCGGGGGGGCGAACACCGGGGAGCTGTTTTTT.

This clone is a singleton in its sample. The genes are TRBV6-6 and TRBJ2-7; a possible D gene is TRBD2 (6 bases). Germline loops: CDR1 MNHNY, CDR2 SVGAGI (reference sequence). The length of the CDR3 is 14 residues. With 8 bases removed from V and 3 bases from J, the gap between germline ends came to 17 bases. CDR3 region: CASFFTGGLYEQYF. The CDR3 bases are TGTGCCAGCTTTTTTACCGGGGGTCTCTACGAGCAGTACTTC.

The rearrangement links TRBV28 to TRBJ1-1; weak D call: TRBD1 (5 bases). V was shortened by 5 bases and J by 1 base, with 20 bases between the two germline ends. CDR3 length: 17 residues. From germline, CDR1 is MDHEN and CDR2 SYDVKM. DNA of the CDR3: TGTGCCAGCAGTCCGGGGGGGAAGGGTGGGAGGAACACTGAAGCTTTCTTT. It encodes CASSPGGKGGRNTEAFF.

The gene calls are TRBV7-8 and TRBJ1-5; D gene uncertain. The CDR3 sequence is 15 residues long. V lost 1 base to trimming and J lost 7 bases, with 14 bases between them. Germline CDR1 SGHVS, CDR2 FQNEAQ. Written as DNA, the CDR3 is TGTGCCAGCAGCTTAGATCCGGGAAGCGGACAGCCCCAGCATTTT. Encoded protein: CASSLDPGSGQPQHF.

This clone was picked up one time. The chain couples TRBV10-1 to TRBJ1-5, with D possibly being TRBD1 (5 bases). Deletions cut 0 bases from V and 4 bases from J, with 16 bases between. This CDR3 region has 17 residues. Germline V gene sequence: CDR1 WNHNN, CDR2 SYGVQD (reference sequence). The CDR3 sequence is CASSESEGVRRNQPQHF. CDR3 nucleotides: TGCGCCAGCAGTGAGTCGGAAGGGGTTAGGCGTAATCAGCCCCAGCATTTT.

This sequence joins TRBV19 and TRBJ2-7, with D perhaps TRBD2 (5 bases). Germline values: CDR1 LNHDA, CDR2 SQIVND (reference sequence). Deletions cut 7 bases from V and 2 bases from J, with 21 bases between. The CDR3 loop spans 16 amino acids. In DNA, the CDR3 is TGTGCCAGTAAATCATCAGCAGGACTTACCCCCTACGAGCAGTACTTC. Translating it yields CASKSSAGLTPYEQYF. Variable domain in full (rest from reference TRBV19 and TRBJ2-7): DGGITQSPKYLFRKEGQNVTLSCEQNLNHDAMYWYRQDPGQGLRLIYYSQIVNDFQKGDIAEGYSVSREKKESFPLTVTSAQKNPTAFYLCASKSSAGLTPYEQYFGPGTRLTVT.

This sequence joins TRBV27 and TRBJ2-7; D may be TRBD1 (5 bases). Germline lookup yields CDR1 MNHEY and CDR2 SMNVEV (reference sequence). Trimming removed 6 bases from V and 3 bases from J, with 12 bases in between. CDR3 length: 13 amino acids. The CDR3: CASRSWGGYEQYF. DNA of the CDR3: TGTGCCAGCAGATCTTGGGGCGGCTACGAGCAGTACTTC.

CDR3 nucleotide sequence: TGTGCCACCAGCCGGGCTAGCGGGAGAGTCCATGAGCAGTTCTTC. This sequence encodes CATSRASGRVHEQFF. J is TRBJ2-1 and V is TRBV15, with 10 bases lining up with TRBD2. Germline V gene lookup returns CDR1 LNHNV and CDR2 YYDKDF (reference sequence). The CDR3 totals 15 residues. The J segment lost 8 bases and the V segment lost 5 bases, leaving 9 bases of the junction unmatched. Supplemented by reference TRBV15 and TRBJ2-1, the full variable domain reads DAMVIQNPRYQVTQFGKPVTLSCSQTLNHNVMYWYQQKSSQAPKLLFHYYDKDFNNEADTPDNFQSRRPNTSFCFLDIRSPGLGDTAMYLCATSRASGRVHEQFFGPGTRLTVL.

The rearrangement links TRBV27 to TRBJ2-7, with TRBD2 matching 12 bases. This CDR3 spans 17 amino acids. V trimming: 8 bases; J trimming: 0 bases; junction bases outside the gene matches: 11. CDR1 and CDR2 (germline): MNHEY, SMNVEV (reference sequence). In DNA, the CDR3 is TGTGCCAGCCTCAGCCTAGCGGGAGGGCCTTTCTCCTACGAGCAGTACTTC. It codes for CASLSLAGGPFSYEQYF.

The chain joins TRBV9 to TRBJ2-7; 8 bases agree with TRBD2. Unmatched junction bases numbered 4, after V lost 0 bases and J lost 5 bases. The CDR3 runs 14 residues. CDR1 is SGDLS, CDR2 YYNGEE, per germline. CDR3: CASSVVSGAHEQYF. The CDR3 coding sequence is TGTGCCAGCAGCGTAGTTAGCGGGGCCCACGAGCAGTACTTC.

The V call is TRBV7-2, the J call TRBJ2-1; D is unclear. The CDR3 covers 14 residues. Germline V gene data show CDR1 as SGHTA and CDR2 as FQGNSA. V gave up 3 bases and J gave up 9 bases, with 15 bases separating them. The CDR3 coding sequence is TGTGCCAGCAGCTTCGGGTCAGACGCTCGTGAGCAGTTCTTC. Residues: CASSFGSDAREQFF.

The chain employs TRBV27 and TRBJ1-1; D is undetermined. Germline values: CDR1 MNHEY, CDR2 SMNVEV (reference sequence). This CDR3 comprises 16 residues. V was shortened by 0 bases and J by 0 bases, with 11 bases between the two germline ends. The DNA of the CDR3 is TGTGCCAGCAGTTTATCGTACTCCACTATGAACACTGAAGCTTTCTTT. Protein: CASSLSYSTMNTEAFF.

For the CDR3, the DNA is TGTGCCAGCCGTCGGGACATAATGAACACTGAAGCTTTCTTT. This sequence encodes CASRRDIMNTEAFF. The chain uses TRBV11-3 and TRBJ1-1, with a tentative D call TRBD1 (6 bases). Germline CDR1 SGHNT, CDR2 YENEEA. The length of the CDR3 is 14 residues. Trimming stripped 8 bases from V and 0 bases from J, with 13 bases between.

The chain is built from TRBV11-3 and TRBJ2-7; 8 nucleotides line up with TRBD1. The CDR3 is 15 residues long. The trim removed 5 bases at V and 3 bases at J, leaving 9 bases unmatched. The V gene's germline CDR1 is SGHNT and CDR2 YENEEA. CDR3 nucleotide sequence: TGTGCCAGCAGCGGACGGACAGGGAACTACTACGAGCAGTACTTC. Its protein product is CASSGRTGNYYEQYF.

This clone came up a few times. The gene calls are TRBV9 and TRBJ2-7, with D maybe TRBD2 (6 bases). This CDR3 region has 15 residues. V was pared by 0 bases and J by 2 bases, with 12 bases between. CDR1 is SGDLS, CDR2 YYNGEE, per germline. The CDR3 protein is CASSVGAGLAYEQYF. Here the CDR3 DNA reads TGTGCCAGCAGCGTAGGGGCGGGGCTCGCCTACGAGCAGTACTTC. Based on the CDR3 plus reference TRBV9 and TRBJ2-7, the full variable domain is DSGVTQTPKHLITATGQRVTLRCSPRSGDLSVYWYQQSLDQGLQFLIQYYNGEERAKGNILERFSAQQFPDLHSELNLSSLELGDSALYFCASSVGAGLAYEQYFGPGTRLTVT.

The rearrangement links TRBV19 to TRBJ1-2; 12 bases align to TRBD1. CDR3 length: 15 amino acids. Per the germline V gene, CDR1 is LNHDA and CDR2 is SQIVND (reference sequence). The CDR3: CATPGTGGVSYGYTF. The CDR3 DNA reads as TGTGCGACTCCCGGGACAGGGGGCGTGAGCTATGGCTACACCTTC.

J is TRBJ2-7 and V is TRBV15; 10 nucleotides line up with TRBD1. Germline CDR1 reads LNHNV; CDR2 reads YYDKDF (reference sequence). With 3 bases clipped from V and 4 bases from J, the junction kept 6 bases outside the gene matches. The CDR3 totals 15 residues. DNA of the CDR3: TGTGCCACCAGCAGTGAACCGGGACAGGGGTACGAGCAGTACTTC. It codes for CATSSEPGQGYEQYF.

The gene calls are TRBV10-3 and TRBJ2-7; 7 bases fit TRBD1. Germline loops: CDR1 ENHRY, CDR2 SYGVKD. The CDR3 totals 14 residues. V shed 4 bases, J shed 7 bases, and the junction held 10 bases outside the gene matches. The CDR3 DNA reads TGTGCCATCAGTGCCCGGGACAGTGGATGGGAGCAGTACTTC. Translation gives CAISARDSGWEQYF.

This clone was counted once. This sequence joins TRBV12-5 and TRBJ1-2; possibly TRBD1 for D (6 bases). Germline CDR1 is LGHNT and CDR2 is FRNRAP. The V gene lost 1 base and the J gene lost 8 bases, with 14 bases spanning the gap. The CDR3 runs 14 residues. CDR3 nucleotide sequence: TGTGCTAGTGGTTTGGGATCTACAGGGAAAGGCTACACCTTC. Protein: CASGLGSTGKGYTF.

The chain links TRBV11-2 to TRBJ2-1; weak D call: TRBD2 (6 bases). The CDR3 covers 15 residues. Trimming left V 5 bases short and J 6 bases short, with 17 bases between. The germline CDR1 and CDR2 sequences are SGHAT and FQNNGV. The CDR3 sequence is CASSLRRDPINEQFF. As DNA, the CDR3 is TGTGCCAGCAGCCTCAGGCGGGACCCTATCAATGAGCAGTTCTTC.

This chain links TRBV28 with TRBJ1-2; the D gene is possibly TRBD1 (6 bases). The CDR3 has 12 amino acids. Germline CDR1 and CDR2: MDHEN and SYDVKM. V gave up 6 bases and J gave up 11 bases, with 16 bases separating them. The CDR3 sequence is CASRQGQYPYTF. The CDR3, as DNA: TGTGCCAGCAGGCAAGGACAGTACCCTTACACCTTC.

The V call is TRBV6-5, the J call TRBJ1-2; D may be TRBD1 (6 bases). V was shortened by 2 bases and J by 6 bases, with 10 bases between the two germline ends. Germline V CDR1 and CDR2: MNHEY, SVGAGI. This CDR3 has 13 amino acids. CDR3 bases: TGTGCCAGCAGTTACACATCAGGGGATGGCTACACCTTC. The encoded protein is CASSYTSGDGYTF.